This paragraph covers one T cell receptor beta chain sequence. Its specificity is not known. The germline gives CDR1 SEHNR, CDR2 FQNEAQ (reference sequence). V lost 1 base to trimming and J lost 4 bases; unmatched junction nucleotides: 3. The CDR3 has 15 residues. Repertoires were generated with immunoSEQ multiplex PCR, while TCRdb's copy carries only in-frame clones and drops some. This table holds approximately 80,000 clones, around 80% found once. This entry belongs to a study of lymphopenia after photon versus proton radiotherapy. Notes on the study in general: Relative stability marked proton patients; photon patients lost diversity and naive cells.

The source is a man in his 60s with pancreatic cancer. V is TRBV7-9 and J is TRBJ1-1; 10 bases fit TRBD1. This material consisted of peripheral blood, taken from a patient treated with proton-based radiotherapy. The CDR3 region has the DNA TGTGCCAGCAGCTTAGGGGGGACAGGGGTCACTGAAGCTTTCTTT. Residues: CASSLGGTGVTEAFF.